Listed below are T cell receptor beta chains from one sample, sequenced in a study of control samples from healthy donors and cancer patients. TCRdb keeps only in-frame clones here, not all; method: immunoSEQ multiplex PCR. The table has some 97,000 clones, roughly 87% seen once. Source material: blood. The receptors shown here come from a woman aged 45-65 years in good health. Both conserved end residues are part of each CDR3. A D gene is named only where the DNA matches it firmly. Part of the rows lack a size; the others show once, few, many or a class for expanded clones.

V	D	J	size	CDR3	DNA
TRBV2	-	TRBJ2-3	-	CASSPPFTDTQYF	TGTGCCAGCAGTCCCCCGTTCACAGATACGCAGTATTTT
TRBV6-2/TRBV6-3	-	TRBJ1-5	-	CASSLNSNQPQHF	TGTGCCAGCAGTTTAAACAGCAATCAGCCCCAGCATTTT
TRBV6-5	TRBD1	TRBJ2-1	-	CASSYSTGAKYNEQFF	TGTGCCAGCAGTTACTCAACAGGGGCAAAATACAATGAGCAGTTCTTC
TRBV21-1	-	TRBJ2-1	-	CASSKGERFLARGSSYNEQFF	TGTGCCAGCAGCAAAGGGGAAAGGTTTTTGGCCAGGGGCAGCTCCTACAATGAGCAGTTCTTC
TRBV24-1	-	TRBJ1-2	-	CATSETGFGYTF	TGTGCCACCAGTGAAACAGGTTTTGGCTACACCTTC
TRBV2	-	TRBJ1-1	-	CASNGQNTEAFF	TGTGCCAGCAACGGACAGAACACTGAAGCTTTCTTT
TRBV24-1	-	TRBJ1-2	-	CATSDEWYGYTF	TGTGCCACCAGTGATGAGTGGTATGGCTACACCTTC
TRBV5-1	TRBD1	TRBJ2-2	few	CASSWGQVTNTGELFF	TGCGCCAGCAGCTGGGGACAGGTGACGAACACCGGGGAGCTGTTTTTT
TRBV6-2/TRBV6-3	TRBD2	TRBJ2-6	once	CASSRNSGGAGANVLTF	TGTGCCAGCAGTCGGAATAGCGGGGGTGCTGGGGCCAACGTCCTGACTTTC
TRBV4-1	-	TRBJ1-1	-	CASSLLHGTEAFF	TGCGCCAGCAGCCTACTACACGGGACTGAAGCTTTCTTT
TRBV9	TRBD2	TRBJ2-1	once	CASSGLAGVSEQFF	TGTGCCAGCAGCGGACTAGCGGGAGTAAGTGAGCAGTTCTTC
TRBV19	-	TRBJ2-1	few	CASTRGSSSYNEQFF	TGTGCCAGTACAAGGGGTTCCAGCTCCTACAATGAGCAGTTCTTC
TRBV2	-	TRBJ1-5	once	CASSVQGFQPQHF	TGTGCCAGCAGCGTTCAGGGGTTCCAGCCCCAGCATTTT
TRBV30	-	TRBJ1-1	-	CAWSVSLNTEAFF	TGTGCCTGGAGTGTGTCCCTGAACACTGAAGCTTTCTTT
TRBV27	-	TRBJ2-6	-	CASSLAGANVLTF	TGTGCCAGCAGTTTGGCAGGGGCCAACGTCCTGACTTTC
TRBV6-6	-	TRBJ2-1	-	CASREGSTNEQFF	TGTGCCAGCAGGGAGGGCAGCACTAATGAGCAGTTCTTC
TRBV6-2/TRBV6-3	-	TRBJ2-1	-	CASSYYENYNEQFF	TGTGCCAGCAGTTATTACGAGAACTACAATGAGCAGTTCTTC
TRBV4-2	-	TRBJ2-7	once	CASSQGQRMGSYEQYF	TGTGCCAGCAGCCAAGGGCAACGGATGGGATCCTACGAGCAGTACTTC
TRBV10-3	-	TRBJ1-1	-	CAIRGGGREPEAFF	TGTGCCATCAGGGGAGGGGGAAGGGAGCCTGAAGCTTTCTTT
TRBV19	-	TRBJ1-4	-	CASSSPRRTRATNEKLFF	TGTGCCAGTAGTAGCCCCCGGAGGACCCGGGCGACTAATGAAAAACTGTTTTTT
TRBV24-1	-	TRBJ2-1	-	CATQSSYNEQFF	TGTGCCACCCAGAGCTCCTACAATGAGCAGTTCTTC
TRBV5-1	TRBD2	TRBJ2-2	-	CASSLGLAYTGELFF	TGCGCCAGCAGCTTGGGACTAGCCTACACCGGGGAGCTGTTTTTT